The 12 T cell receptor beta chains below come from one sample, sequenced in a study of T cell responses to AZD1222 COVID-19 vaccine (dated by TCRdb to the early 2020s). Library generation was performed with the immunoSEQ multiplex PCR assay. The immuneACCESS repertoire file appears here via TCRdb, limited to in-frame rearrangements. These files lack a portion of the clones; in checked studies, under half of the deficit traces to unresolved V genes, and the cause of the others is not known. The record for this sample contains over 140,000 clones. Roughly 2% of the sample is taken by the ten largest. This specimen's time point label, interpreted: baseline before first vaccination. Sequencing was carried out using peripheral blood. All receptors derive from an adult in good health.

In DNA form, the CDR3 reads TGTGCCAGTAGTCCAACCGCTCAGCGGGGGGGCTGGGAGACCCAGTACTTC. It translates to CASSPTAQRGGWETQYF. This chain joins TRBV19 and TRBJ2-5; 10 nucleotides line up with TRBD2. Germline V gives CDR1 LNHDA, CDR2 SQIVND (reference sequence). Unmatched junction bases numbered 14, after V lost 5 bases and J lost 5 bases. The CDR3 totals 17 residues.

The chain carries TRBV29-1 and TRBJ2-7, with 10 bases identical to TRBD1. V lost 6 bases, J lost 1 base, and 6 bases stayed unmatched. The germline CDR1 and CDR2 sequences are SQVTM and ANQGSEA. There are 14 residues in the CDR3. The CDR3 loop is CSVQTGGHSYEQYF. The CDR3 DNA follows: TGCAGCGTACAGACAGGGGGCCATTCCTACGAGCAGTACTTC.

The chain recombines TRBV19 with TRBJ1-1; D is unresolved. The CDR3 is 12 amino acids. Germline loops: CDR1 LNHDA, CDR2 SQIVND (reference sequence). Trimming pared 5 bases from V and 6 bases from J, leaving 10 bases between. The CDR3 here is CASSLGVSEAFF. The CDR3 nucleotides are TGTGCCAGTAGTCTTGGGGTATCTGAAGCTTTCTTT.

The chain carries TRBV10-1 and TRBJ1-2, with 8 bases that match TRBD1. The CDR3 has 17 residues. V was clipped by 11 bases and J by 0 bases; unmatched bases: 17. Germline V gene data show CDR1 as WNHNN and CDR2 as SYGVQD (reference sequence). CDR3 region: CAVSPATGAQSNYGYTF. CDR3 nucleotides: TGCGCCGTATCTCCCGCGACAGGGGCCCAATCTAACTATGGCTACACCTTC.

The V and J genes are TRBV6-2 or TRBV6-3 and TRBJ2-1; 8 bases agree with TRBD1. V lost 5 bases, J lost 5 bases, and 8 bases stayed unmatched. Germline V gene sequence: CDR1 MNHEY, CDR2 SVGEGT. This CDR3 region has 15 residues. The DNA of the CDR3 is TGTGCCAGCAGTCTAGGGACAGGATCCCACAATGAGCAGTTCTTC. The encoded protein is CASSLGTGSHNEQFF.

Regarding this clone: This CDR3 is also generated by other DNA sequences in the sample. The chain employs TRBV12-3 or TRBV12-4 and TRBJ1-1; unclear D gene. The CDR3 length is 11 residues. The ends were cut back, 2 bases at V and 8 bases at J, with 6 bases in the middle. The CDR3 region is CASSLRSEAFF. The CDR3 coding sequence is TGTGCCAGCAGTTTAAGGTCAGAAGCTTTCTTT.

The chain links TRBV5-1 to TRBJ1-4; D call uncertain. V was cut by 4 bases and J by 6 bases, with 10 bases left in between. The CDR3 loop spans 13 amino acids. Per the germline V gene, CDR1 is SGHRS and CDR2 is YFSETQ. The CDR3 bases are TGCGCCAGCAGCCCCGACGGGGATGAAAAACTGTTTTTT. This gives the protein CASSPDGDEKLFF.

The rearrangement uses TRBV19 and TRBJ1-2, with TRBD1 identical over 8 bases. Germline V gene lookup returns CDR1 LNHDA and CDR2 SQIVND (reference sequence). J gave up 0 bases and V 7 bases, and 10 bases lay outside the gene matches. This CDR3 comprises 16 residues. This CDR3 reads CASTPGQGVSNYGYTF. Here the CDR3 DNA reads TGTGCCAGTACTCCCGGACAGGGAGTTTCTAACTATGGCTACACCTTC.

The chain links TRBV7-2 to TRBJ2-2; D perhaps matches TRBD2 (6 bases). The CDR3 totals 16 residues. V lost 6 bases, J lost 0 bases, and 14 bases lay in between. Germline V CDR1 and CDR2: SGHTA, FQGNSA. The CDR3 coding sequence is TGTGCCAGCAGTCTTTTCGCGGGGTCGAACACCGGGGAGCTGTTTTTT. Translating it yields CASSLFAGSNTGELFF.

The rearrangement joins TRBV5-4 to TRBJ2-7; 8 nucleotides align to TRBD1. Trimming at V came to 2 bases and at J to 1 base, leaving 2 bases not matched to a gene. Germline values: CDR1 SGHNT, CDR2 YYREEE (reference sequence). The CDR3 contains 14 residues. The CDR3 nucleotides read TGTGCCAGCAGCTTCGACAGGGGTTCCTACGAGCAGTACTTC. This encodes CASSFDRGSYEQYF.

The chain is built from TRBV18 and TRBJ2-2; D call uncertain. Germline-derived CDR1 and CDR2 are KGHSH and LQKENI. The V end was cut by 3 bases, the J end by 3 bases, with 5 bases between. This CDR3 region has 13 residues. The CDR3 sequence: CASSPRDTGELFF. The CDR3 DNA reads TGTGCCAGCTCACCCAGAGACACCGGGGAGCTGTTTTTT.

The rearrangement links TRBV18 to TRBJ1-5, with a tentative D call TRBD1 (5 bases). CDR1 and CDR2 (germline): KGHSH, LQKENI. The V gene lost 5 bases and the J gene lost 5 bases, with 10 bases spanning the gap. There are 13 residues in the CDR3. CDR3 region: CASSTRGHQPQHF. The CDR3 DNA follows: TGTGCCAGCTCAACCCGGGGCCATCAGCCCCAGCATTTT.